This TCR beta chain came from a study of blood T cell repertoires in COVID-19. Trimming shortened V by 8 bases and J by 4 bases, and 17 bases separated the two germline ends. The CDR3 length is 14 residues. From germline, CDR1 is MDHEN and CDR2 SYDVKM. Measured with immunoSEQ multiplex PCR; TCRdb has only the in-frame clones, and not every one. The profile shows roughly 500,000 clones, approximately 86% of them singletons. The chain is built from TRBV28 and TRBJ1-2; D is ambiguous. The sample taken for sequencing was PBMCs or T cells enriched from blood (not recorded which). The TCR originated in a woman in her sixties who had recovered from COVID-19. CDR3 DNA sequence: TGTGCCAGCCTGACCGGGAAATTAGGCTATGGCTACACCTTC. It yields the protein CASLTGKLGYGYTF.